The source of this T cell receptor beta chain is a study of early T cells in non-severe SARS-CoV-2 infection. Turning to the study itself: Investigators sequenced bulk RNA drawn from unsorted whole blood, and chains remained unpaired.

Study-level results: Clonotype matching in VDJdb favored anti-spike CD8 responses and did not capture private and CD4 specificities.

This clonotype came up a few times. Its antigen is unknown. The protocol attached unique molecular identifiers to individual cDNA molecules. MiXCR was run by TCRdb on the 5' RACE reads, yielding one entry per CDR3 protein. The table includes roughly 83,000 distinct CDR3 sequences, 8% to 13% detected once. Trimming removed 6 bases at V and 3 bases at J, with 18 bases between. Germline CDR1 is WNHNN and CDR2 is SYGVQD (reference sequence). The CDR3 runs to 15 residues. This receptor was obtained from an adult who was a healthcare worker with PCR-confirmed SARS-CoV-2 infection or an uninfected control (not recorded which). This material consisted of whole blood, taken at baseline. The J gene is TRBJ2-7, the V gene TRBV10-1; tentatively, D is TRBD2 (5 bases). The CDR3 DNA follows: TGCGCCAGCAGCGCTACCAGCGGATCCATCTACGAGCAGTACTTC. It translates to CASSATSGSIYEQYF.